This T cell receptor (beta chain) was sequenced in a study of graft-versus-host responses after intestinal transplantation. V was pared by 2 bases and J by 0 bases, with 8 bases between. The V gene's germline CDR1 is SGHTA and CDR2 FQGNSA. The CDR3 length is 14 residues. Comment on this clone: Its antigen remains unknown.

Regarding the study as a whole: GvH clone levels peaked in circulation, and this peak was associated with early post-transplant HvG declines.

The data were produced by immunoSEQ multiplex PCR, yet TCRdb's version contains in-frame clones alone and is incomplete. Seen here are some 140,000 clones, approximately 92% observed once, and the top ten hold approximately 0.17%. The chain couples TRBV7-2 to TRBJ2-7; TRBD2 might be the D (6 bases). This material consisted of unstimulated CD4+ T cells sorted from spleen or lymph node cells, taken before intestinal transplant. This TCR was sampled from a human donor who received an intestinal transplant. CDR3 bases: TGTGCCAGCAGCTTAAGGAGGGACTCCTACGAGCAGTACTTC. Its translation is CASSLRRDSYEQYF.